The clone carrying this TCR beta chain was counted only a few times. The V gene lost 0 bases and the J gene lost 1 base, with 18 bases spanning the gap. The CDR3 consists of 18 residues. Germline-derived CDR1 and CDR2 are MNHEY and SVGAGI. This sample was included in a study of T cells after yellow fever vaccination. Study overall: Where fractions had low cell numbers, libraries were prepared from them with the SMART-Seq v4 Ultra Low Input RNA kit.

From the 5' RACE reads, TCRdb called clonotypes with MiXCR, one entry per CDR3 protein. The sample has roughly 48,000 distinct CDR3 sequences; about 6.6% are singletons. This sequence was found in a man aged 18 to 30 who received the YFV17D yellow fever vaccine. The sequenced sample was CD8+ T cells not binding an NS4B(214-222) dextramer, sorted from PBMCs, obtained about 41 days after the first yellow fever vaccination. This chain connects TRBV6-5 to TRBJ1-1; maybe TRBD1 (5 bases). In nucleotides, the CDR3 is TGTGCCAGCAGTTACTCGATTTCCCTGCAGGGAAAGAACACTGAAGCTTTCTTT. Translation: CASSYSISLQGKNTEAFF.